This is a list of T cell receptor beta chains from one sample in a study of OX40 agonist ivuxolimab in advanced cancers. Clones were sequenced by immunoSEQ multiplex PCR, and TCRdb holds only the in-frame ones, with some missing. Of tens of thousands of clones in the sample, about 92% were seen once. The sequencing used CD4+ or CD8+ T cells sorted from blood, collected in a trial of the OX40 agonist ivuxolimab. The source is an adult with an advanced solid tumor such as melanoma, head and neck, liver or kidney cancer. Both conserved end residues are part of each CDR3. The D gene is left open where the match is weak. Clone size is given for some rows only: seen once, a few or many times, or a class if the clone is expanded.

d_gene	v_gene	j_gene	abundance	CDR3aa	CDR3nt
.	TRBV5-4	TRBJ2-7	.	CASSRGYEQYF	TGTGCCAGCAGCCGGGGCTACGAGCAGTACTTC
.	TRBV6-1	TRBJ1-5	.	CASSEGLWGLNQPQHF	TGTGCCAGCAGTGAAGGTCTCTGGGGTCTCAATCAGCCCCAGCATTTT
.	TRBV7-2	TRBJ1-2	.	CASSNSGLPNYGYTF	TGTGCCAGCAGCAACTCGGGCCTACCGAACTATGGCTACACCTTC
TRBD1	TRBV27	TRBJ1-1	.	CASSLDQTGALGAEAFF	TGTGCCAGCAGTTTAGATCAGACAGGGGCCCTGGGGGCTGAAGCTTTCTTT
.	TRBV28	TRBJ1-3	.	CASSLWGAGNTIYF	TGTGCCAGCAGTTTATGGGGGGCTGGAAACACCATATATTTT
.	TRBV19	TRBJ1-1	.	CASSTDLTMNTEAFF	TGTGCCAGTAGTACAGACCTTACAATGAACACTGAAGCTTTCTTT
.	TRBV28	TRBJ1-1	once	CASSLKYTEAFF	TGTGCCAGCAGCCTAAAATACACTGAAGCTTTCTTT
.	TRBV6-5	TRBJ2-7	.	CASSYSDGGYEQYF	TGTGCCAGCAGTTATAGCGATGGGGGGTACGAGCAGTACTTC
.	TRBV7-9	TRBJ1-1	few	CASSLRGAEAFF	TGTGCCAGCAGTTTACGAGGGGCTGAAGCTTTCTTT
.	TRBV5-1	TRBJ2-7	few	CASSLERSSSYEQYF	TGCGCCAGCAGCTTGGAGCGGTCCAGCTCCTACGAGCAGTACTTC
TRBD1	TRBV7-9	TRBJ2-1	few	CAGSSTGAVGYNEQFF	TGTGCCGGCAGCTCAACAGGGGCGGTAGGGTACAATGAGCAGTTCTTC
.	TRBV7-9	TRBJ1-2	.	CASSSGVANYGYTF	TGTGCCAGCAGCAGCGGGGTAGCTAACTATGGCTACACCTTC
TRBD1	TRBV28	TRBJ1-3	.	CASSLDRGKAGNTIYF	TGTGCCAGCAGTTTGGACAGGGGTAAGGCTGGAAACACCATATATTTT
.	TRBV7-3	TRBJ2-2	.	CASSLSGTNTGELFF	TGTGCCAGCAGCTTATCGGGGACGAACACCGGGGAGCTGTTTTTT
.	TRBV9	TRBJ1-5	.	CASSETGQGNQPQHF	TGTGCCAGCAGCGAGACGGGACAAGGCAATCAGCCCCAGCATTTT
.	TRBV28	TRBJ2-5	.	CASTPGLRLETQYF	TGTGCCAGCACTCCCGGACTTCGCCTCGAGACCCAGTACTTC
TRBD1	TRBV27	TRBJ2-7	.	CASSFNQGAYEQYF	TGTGCCAGCAGTTTCAACCAGGGGGCCTACGAGCAGTACTTC
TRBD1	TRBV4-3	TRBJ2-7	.	CASSQGRTGDYEQYF	TGCGCCAGCAGCCAAGGGCGGACAGGGGATTACGAGCAGTACTTC
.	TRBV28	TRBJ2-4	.	CASSSLRIIENIQYF	TGTGCCAGCTCATCCCTCAGGATTATTGAAAACATTCAGTACTTC
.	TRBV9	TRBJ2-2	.	CASSVERRAGLTGELFF	TGTGCCAGCAGCGTAGAGAGGAGGGCCGGCCTAACCGGGGAGCTGTTTTTT
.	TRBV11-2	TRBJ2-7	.	CASSLVFDEQYF	TGTGCCAGCAGCTTAGTTTTCGACGAGCAGTACTTC
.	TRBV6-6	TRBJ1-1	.	CASSYEGHTEAFF	TGTGCCAGCAGTTACGAGGGGCATACTGAAGCTTTCTTT
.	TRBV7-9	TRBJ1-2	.	CASSLYLGGQSYGYTF	TGTGCCAGCAGCTTATATCTGGGCGGACAGTCCTATGGCTACACCTTC
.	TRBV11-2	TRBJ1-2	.	CASSLDPRGLYGYTF	TGTGCCAGCAGCTTAGATCCAAGGGGCCTCTATGGCTACACCTTC
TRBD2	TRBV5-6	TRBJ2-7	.	CASSLADASGRVYSYEQYF	TGTGCCAGCAGCTTGGCCGACGCTAGCGGGAGGGTTTACTCCTACGAGCAGTACTTC
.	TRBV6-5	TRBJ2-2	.	CASSYKGASGELFF	TGTGCCAGCAGTTACAAAGGGGCGAGTGGGGAGCTGTTTTTT
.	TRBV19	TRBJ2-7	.	CASNKQGLTYEQYF	TGTGCCAGCAATAAACAGGGACTAACCTACGAGCAGTACTTC
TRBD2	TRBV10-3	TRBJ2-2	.	CAISDSRTSGRIVAGELFF	TGTGCCATCAGTGACTCGAGAACTAGCGGGAGGATCGTCGCCGGGGAGCTGTTTTTT
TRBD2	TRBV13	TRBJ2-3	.	CASSRWTSGTDTQYF	TGTGCCAGCAGCCGTTGGACTAGCGGGACAGATACGCAGTATTTT
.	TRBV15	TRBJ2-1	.	CATSRGVQGLAEQFF	TGTGCCACCAGCAGGGGCGTTCAGGGATTGGCTGAGCAGTTCTTC
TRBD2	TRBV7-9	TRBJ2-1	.	CASSPRGAGGNEQFF	TGTGCCAGCAGCCCCAGGGGAGCGGGAGGCAATGAGCAGTTCTTC
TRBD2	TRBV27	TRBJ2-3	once	CASSLLAGTLDTQYF	TGTGCCAGCAGTTTGCTAGCGGGGACTTTGGATACGCAGTATTTT
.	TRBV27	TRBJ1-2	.	CASSLSHSYGYTF	TGTGCCAGCAGTTTATCGCACAGCTATGGCTACACCTTC
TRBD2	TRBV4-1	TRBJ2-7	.	CASSQGPGGRAYEQYF	TGCGCCAGCAGCCAAGGTCCGGGAGGCCGGGCCTACGAGCAGTACTTC
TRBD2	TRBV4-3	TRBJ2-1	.	CASSHLLAGDSYNEQFF	TGCGCCAGCAGCCACCTCCTAGCGGGCGACAGCTACAATGAGCAGTTCTTC
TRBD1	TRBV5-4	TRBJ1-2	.	CASSSEGDRANYGYTF	TGTGCCAGCAGCTCGGAGGGGGACAGGGCGAACTATGGCTACACCTTC
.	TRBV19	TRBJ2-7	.	CASSSVRDGTYEQYF	TGTGCCAGTAGTTCCGTCCGGGACGGTACCTACGAGCAGTACTTC
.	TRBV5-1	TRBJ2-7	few	CASSLEPGVNYEQYF	TGCGCCAGCAGCTTGGAACCCGGGGTGAACTACGAGCAGTACTTC
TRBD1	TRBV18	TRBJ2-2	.	CASSPPGQGIWELFF	TGTGCCAGCTCACCACCAGGACAGGGTATCTGGGAGCTGTTTTTT
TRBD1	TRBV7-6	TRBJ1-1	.	CASSYRQGGGTEAFF	TGTGCCAGCAGCTATCGACAGGGAGGGGGCACTGAAGCTTTCTTT
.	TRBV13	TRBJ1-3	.	CASSSFRGLGEDTIYF	TGTGCCAGCAGCTCCTTTCGAGGGCTGGGTGAGGACACCATATATTTT
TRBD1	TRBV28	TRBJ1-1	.	CASSLTGKVETEAFF	TGTGCCAGCAGTTTGACAGGGAAAGTTGAAACTGAAGCTTTCTTT
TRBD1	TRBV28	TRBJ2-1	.	CASSLLSGTGGSYNEQFF	TGTGCCAGCAGTTTATTATCCGGGACAGGGGGCTCCTACAATGAGCAGTTCTTC
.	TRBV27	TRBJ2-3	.	CASSFSGLGGSTQYF	TGTGCCAGCAGTTTTTCAGGGTTAGGGGGTAGTACGCAGTATTTT